The 12 T cell receptor beta chains below all came from one sample that was sequenced in a study of blood T cells in healthy people across ages. Alongside a J-beta primer mix, a sample-barcoded 5' primer served in a second PCR lasting about 7 to 12 cycles. Each CDR3 protein is one row after TCRdb ran MiXCR on the 5' RACE reads. The table includes approximately 800,000 distinct CDR3 sequences, around 62% detected once. Sequenced: blood. These TCRs come from a man aged 30 to 45 in good health.

This sequence joins TRBV7-2 and TRBJ2-3, with 12 bases aligning to TRBD2. J was trimmed by 4 bases and V by 5 bases; bases with no gene match: 10. This CDR3 has 17 amino acids. Germline V gene data show CDR1 as SGHTA and CDR2 as FQGNSA. The CDR3 region has the DNA TGTGCCAGCAGCCCTAGCGGGGGGGTGTTCCCTTCAGATACGCAGTATTTT. It translates to CASSPSGGVFPSDTQYF.

The CDR3 here is CAGRQGENYGYTF. Here the CDR3 DNA reads TGTGCCGGCCGACAGGGGGAAAACTATGGCTACACCTTC. The V call is TRBV6-6, the J call TRBJ1-2; TRBD1 matches 9 bases. The ends lost 11 bases at V and 2 bases at J; junction bases unmatched: 6. The CDR3 has 13 residues. Germline CDR1 MNHNY, CDR2 SVGAGI (reference sequence).

The chain links TRBV29-1 to TRBJ2-7; D gene unclear. The germline gives CDR1 SQVTM, CDR2 ANQGSEA. The CDR3 runs to 13 residues. Between the trimmed V and J ends, which lost 6 bases and 2 bases, there was a span of 14 bases. The CDR3 DNA reads TGCAGCGTATCGGGCGGTCTCCCCTACGAGCAGTACTTC. Encoded protein: CSVSGGLPYEQYF.

This sequence joins TRBV4-2 and TRBJ2-3, with D possibly TRBD2 on 5 matching bases. The ends were cut back, 0 bases at V and 6 bases at J, with 10 bases in the middle. The CDR3 sequence is 14 residues long. Germline assignment: CDR1 LGHNA and CDR2 YNFKEQ. CDR3 nucleotide sequence: TGTGCCAGCAGCCAAGAGGGAGTCGAGGATACGCAGTATTTT. This encodes CASSQEGVEDTQYF.

The J gene is TRBJ1-2, the V gene TRBV27, with a tentative D call TRBD1 (6 bases). The germline CDR1 and CDR2 sequences are MNHEY and SMNVEV (reference sequence). The V and J ends lost 2 bases and 4 bases respectively, with 20 bases between them. The CDR3 is made up of 17 amino acids. The CDR3 region is CASSLRGGGGRFYGYTF. The CDR3 nucleotides read TGTGCCAGCAGTTTAAGGGGCGGTGGGGGGCGCTTCTATGGCTACACCTTC.

This chain links TRBV7-3 with TRBJ1-1, with D unclear. CDR1 and CDR2 from the germline V gene are SGHTA and FQGTGA. V shed 5 bases and J shed 4 bases, with 11 bases lying between them. The CDR3 runs 13 residues. The CDR3 sequence is CASSVEGSTEAFF. The CDR3 coding sequence is TGTGCCAGCAGCGTAGAAGGTTCCACTGAAGCTTTCTTT.

This clonotype showed up just once. V gene TRBV6-1 combines with J gene TRBJ2-3; 9 bases map to TRBD2. CDR1 and CDR2 (germline): MNHNS, SASEGT. The CDR3 extends over 14 amino acids. The ends lost 4 bases at V and 2 bases at J; junction bases unmatched: 1. Written as DNA, the CDR3 is TGTGCCAGCAGTGGACTAGCGGACACAGATACGCAGTATTTT. Its protein is CASSGLADTDTQYF.

This clonotype has just a few counts. The rearrangement uses TRBV28 and TRBJ1-4; D not certain. V lost 6 bases, J lost 0 bases, and 5 bases lay in between. Germline loops: CDR1 MDHEN, CDR2 SYDVKM. The CDR3 spans 13 residues. CDR3 DNA: TGTGCCAGCAGAGAGGCAACTAATGAAAAACTGTTTTTT. This translates into CASREATNEKLFF.

For this clonotype: A clone one base away is much larger, so this may be a read error. This sequence joins TRBV20-1 and TRBJ2-5; TRBD2 is a possible D gene (5 bases). Trimming shortened V by 3 bases and J by 5 bases, and 19 bases separated the two germline ends. The CDR3 totals 15 residues. Per the germline V gene, CDR1 is DFQATT and CDR2 is SNEGSKA (reference sequence). The CDR3 is CSASIARAKRETQYF. CDR3 DNA: TGCAGTGCTAGCATCGCGAGGGCCAAAAGGGAGACCCAGTACTTC.

The CDR3 DNA is TGTGCCAGCAGTTACTTCGCTTACGAGCAGTACTTC. This gives the protein CASSYFAYEQYF. J is TRBJ2-7 and V is TRBV6-2 or TRBV6-3; D is ambiguous. Trimming took 1 base from V and 4 from J, leaving 5 bases between them. Germline V lookup: CDR1 MNHEY, CDR2 SVGEGT. The CDR3 spans 12 residues.

This clonotype turned up a few times. This chain connects TRBV29-1 to TRBJ1-2; D is uncertain. Germline lookup yields CDR1 SQVTM and CDR2 ANQGSEA. CDR3 size: 11 residues. V lost 0 bases, J lost 9 bases, and 8 bases lay in between. The CDR3 DNA is TGCAGCGTTGAAGAGGGAGGGAGCTACACCTTC. Translating gives CSVEEGGSYTF.

The sample holds a few counts of this clonotype. The chain uses TRBV20-1 and TRBJ2-3, with a tentative D call TRBD2 (5 bases). There are 14 residues in the CDR3. Germline values: CDR1 DFQATT, CDR2 SNEGSKA (reference sequence). Deletions cut 6 bases from V and 4 bases from J, with 17 bases between. CDR3 loop: CSAADPRGSDTQYF. The CDR3 DNA sequence: TGCAGTGCCGCAGACCCCCGAGGGTCAGATACGCAGTATTTT.